The T cell receptor (beta chain) described here comes from a study of CD8 T cells in ankylosing spondylitis. Study results and limitations: Significant enrichment of disease-linked clones was reported in matched ankylosing spondylitis synovial fluid. Clones linked to the disease showed a CD8+ phenotype. They occurred at relatively low frequencies in peripheral blood. Blood of patients with ankylosing spondylitis appeared to be characterized by a TCR beta motif of eight highly homologous variants. Both synovial fluid and blood in reactive arthritis had previously been reported to carry some motif variants.

A note on this clonotype: The antigen is not known.

MiXCR, run by TCRdb on the 5' RACE reads, gives a single entry per CDR3 protein. The sample consists of approximately 300,000 distinct CDR3 sequences, 20% of them appearing once. J lost 2 bases, V lost 7 bases, and 12 bases had no gene match. The CDR3 spans 17 residues. Sequenced: blood, either unsorted or a sorted T cell fraction (not recorded which). The rearrangement joins TRBV12-3 or TRBV12-4 to TRBJ2-1; 9 positions match TRBD2. The receptor was derived from a male donor with ankylosing spondylitis or in good health (not recorded which). The CDR3 DNA follows: TGTGCCAGCACTCCAGGAGGTAGCGGGAGAACCTACAATGAGCAGTTCTTC. This codes for CASTPGGSGRTYNEQFF.